The 20 T cell receptor beta chains given below trace back to one sample, sequenced in a study of shared T cell receptors in the human thymus. The assay was immunoSEQ multiplex PCR, and TCRdb's table has in-frame clones only and misses some. The profile covers hundreds of thousands of clones, with about four fifths appearing a single time and more than 0.01% taken by the ten largest. These data were likewise used in another study, on human thymus T cells.

What was sequenced was thymocytes. These receptor sequences come from a boy in the first two years of life with a congenital heart defect.

This chain links TRBV30 with TRBJ2-6; weak D call: TRBD1 (5 bases). The germline CDR1 and CDR2 sequences are GTSNPN and SVGIG (reference sequence). This CDR3 is built from 15 residues. V shed 3 bases and J shed 0 bases, with 9 bases lying between them. The CDR3 DNA sequence: TGTGCCTGGAGACGACAGATCTCTGGGGCCAACGTCCTGACTTTC. Its protein product is CAWRRQISGANVLTF.

The gene calls are TRBV14 and TRBJ2-1, with TRBD2 as a possible D gene (5 bases). V lost 4 bases and J lost 3, with 16 bases in between. The CDR3 loop spans 16 amino acids. CDR1 is SGHDN, CDR2 FVKESK, per germline. The CDR3 DNA sequence: TGTGCCAGCAGCCGACACCCGGAGGACTTCTACAATGAGCAGTTCTTC. Its protein product is CASSRHPEDFYNEQFF.

The chain has TRBV27 and TRBJ2-7; 11 bases match TRBD1. The V and J ends lost 5 bases and 4 bases, in that order; junction bases with no gene match: 7. There are 15 residues in the CDR3. CDR1 is MNHEY, CDR2 SMNVEV, per germline (reference sequence). The CDR3 sequence: CASSLGTGGLYEQYF. CDR3 sequence (DNA): TGTGCCAGCAGTCTGGGGACAGGGGGGTTATACGAGCAGTACTTC.

The J gene is TRBJ1-1, the V gene TRBV4-3; D not resolved. The V end lost 0 bases, the J end lost 3 bases, and 11 bases lay between the germline ends. CDR1 is LGHNA, CDR2 YSLEER, per germline. The CDR3 totals 15 residues. CDR3 loop: CASSQDGRRDTEAFF. The DNA of the CDR3 is TGCGCCAGCAGCCAAGATGGACGGCGGGACACTGAAGCTTTCTTT.

The genes are TRBV11-3 and TRBJ2-1; 9 nucleotides agree with TRBD2. The CDR3 sequence is 16 residues long. Germline V gene sequence: CDR1 SGHNT, CDR2 YENEEA. V was pared by 1 base and J by 2 bases, with 3 bases of the junction left unmatched. The CDR3 DNA follows: TGTGCCAGCAGCTTAGTAGCGGGAGCGGCCTACAATGAGCAGTTCTTC. It codes for CASSLVAGAAYNEQFF.

The chain carries TRBV25-1 and TRBJ2-1; 7 positions agree with TRBD2. Germline V gene data show CDR1 as MGHDK and CDR2 as SYGVNS. The V segment lost 6 bases and the J segment 4 bases; nucleotides outside the gene matches: 12. This CDR3 has 16 residues. The CDR3 sequence is CASSWGGRGLYNEQFF. Here the CDR3 DNA reads TGTGCCAGCAGCTGGGGAGGGCGCGGGCTATACAATGAGCAGTTCTTC.

V is TRBV30 and J is TRBJ2-5, with TRBD2 matching over 7 bases. Trimming cost V 0 bases and J 5 bases; bases outside gene matches: 18. Germline CDR1 GTSNPN, CDR2 SVGIG (reference sequence). This CDR3 comprises 18 residues. In nucleotides, the CDR3 is TGTGCCTGGAGTGTACTTAGTGTGGGGGAGGGCCAAGGGGAGACCCAGTACTTC. Residues: CAWSVLSVGEGQGETQYF.

This chain uses TRBV29-1 with TRBJ1-1; TRBD1 agrees at 7 bases. CDR1 is SQVTM, CDR2 ANQGSEA, per germline. CDR3 length: 14 residues. J lost 4 bases, V lost 5 bases, and 10 bases had no gene match. For the CDR3, the DNA is TGCAGCGTTCGGTCCCAGGGACAGAGCACTGAAGCTTTCTTT. As protein: CSVRSQGQSTEAFF.

The rearrangement joins TRBV10-3 to TRBJ2-1, with 8 bases that match TRBD2. Germline values: CDR1 ENHRY, CDR2 SYGVKD. Trimming cost V 7 bases and J 9 bases; bases outside gene matches: 11. The CDR3 spans 14 residues. The CDR3 here is CAIMDRPGGAEQFF. The CDR3 DNA reads TGTGCCATCATGGACCGGCCGGGAGGGGCTGAGCAGTTCTTC.

This clone was observed a handful of times. The CDR3 sequence: CASRLRGDQPQHF. The CDR3 nucleotides read TGTGCCAGCAGACTCAGGGGGGATCAGCCCCAGCATTTT. The V and J genes are TRBV6-5 and TRBJ1-5; 7 nucleotides match TRBD1. The CDR3 covers 13 residues. V was clipped by 6 bases and J by 5 bases; unmatched bases: 4. In germline, CDR1 is MNHEY, CDR2 SVGAGI.

The genes are TRBV2 and TRBJ2-5, with 9 bases matching TRBD2. Germline loops: CDR1 SNHLY, CDR2 FYNNEI. With 4 bases clipped from V and 5 bases from J, the junction kept 17 bases outside the gene matches. This CDR3 contains 18 residues. CDR3 DNA: TGTGCCAGCAGTGTCCACACGCTGGGGACTAGCAAGCGGGAGACCCAGTACTTC. Amino acids: CASSVHTLGTSKRETQYF.

The J gene is TRBJ2-2, the V gene TRBV9, with D perhaps matching TRBD2 (6 bases). The length of the CDR3 is 13 residues. The ends were cut back, 0 bases at V and 7 bases at J, with 7 bases in the middle. Germline values: CDR1 SGDLS, CDR2 YYNGEE. The CDR3 here is CASSVVGSGELFF. The DNA of the CDR3 is TGTGCCAGCAGCGTAGTCGGGAGCGGGGAGCTGTTTTTT.

CDR3: CASRKTSGFSYNEQFF. CDR3 nucleotide sequence: TGTGCCAGCAGGAAGACTAGCGGTTTTTCCTACAATGAGCAGTTCTTC. The chain links TRBV11-2 to TRBJ2-1; 9 bases are a match to TRBD2. CDR3 length: 16 residues. Germline V CDR1 and CDR2: SGHAT, FQNNGV. Trimming at V came to 6 bases and at J to 1 base, leaving 7 bases not matched to a gene.

The chain employs TRBV6-6 and TRBJ2-1; 8 bases match TRBD1. The CDR3 is 16 residues long. Germline V gives CDR1 MNHNY, CDR2 SVGAGI (reference sequence). After removal of 6 bases from V and 4 bases from J, the junction contained 11 bases not matched to a gene. The CDR3 sequence is CASSPPGQGAYNEQFF. CDR3 coding DNA: TGTGCCAGCAGCCCACCAGGACAGGGTGCGTACAATGAGCAGTTCTTC.

The CDR3 reads CASSRGREGPGTDTQYF. As DNA, the CDR3 is TGTGCCAGCAGCCGGGGGCGGGAGGGCCCGGGCACAGATACGCAGTATTTT. The chain couples TRBV5-4 to TRBJ2-3; TRBD2 aligns across 9 bases. With V trimmed by 4 bases and J by 1 base, 10 bases remained unmatched. Germline CDR1 and CDR2: SGHNT and YYREEE (reference sequence). The CDR3 length is 17 residues.

This chain joins TRBV11-3 and TRBJ2-3, with D possibly being TRBD2 (6 bases). The germline gives CDR1 SGHNT, CDR2 YENEEA. The CDR3 is made up of 14 amino acids. The V end lost 5 bases, the J end lost 4 bases, and 13 bases lay between the germline ends. As DNA, the CDR3 is TGTGCCAGCAGCCGGAGGGAGAACGCAGATACGCAGTATTTT. Translation gives CASSRRENADTQYF.

This clone was seen a few times. The rearrangement joins TRBV11-3 to TRBJ2-4, with D maybe TRBD2 (5 bases). This CDR3 has 14 residues. Trimming shortened V by 5 bases and J by 8 bases, and 16 bases separated the two germline ends. Germline CDR1 is SGHNT and CDR2 is YENEEA. The CDR3 region is CASSPEGQRDIQYF. The CDR3 DNA follows: TGTGCCAGCAGCCCCGAGGGCCAAAGGGACATTCAGTACTTC.

This chain connects TRBV19 to TRBJ2-7; D may be TRBD2 (5 bases). The V gene lost 6 bases and the J gene lost 2 bases, with 11 bases spanning the gap. CDR1 is LNHDA, CDR2 SQIVND, per germline (reference sequence). The CDR3 is 13 amino acids. In nucleotides, the CDR3 is TGTGCCAGTAGCAGGACTGAAGCCTACGAGCAGTACTTC. Translation: CASSRTEAYEQYF.

The chain links TRBV5-6 to TRBJ2-1; no definite D call. The V end lost 1 base, the J end lost 7 bases, and 6 bases lay between the germline ends. Germline values: CDR1 SGHDT, CDR2 YYEEEE. The CDR3 contains 12 residues. The chain's CDR3 is CASSLCSNEQFF. CDR3 coding DNA: TGTGCCAGCAGCTTGTGTTCGAATGAGCAGTTCTTC.

This clone was seen only a few times. The chain joins TRBV6-6 to TRBJ1-5; D possibly corresponds to TRBD1 (6 bases). The CDR3 totals 14 residues. Germline V gives CDR1 MNHNY, CDR2 SVGAGI (reference sequence). Trimming stripped 5 bases from V and 4 bases from J, with 12 bases between. CDR3 amino acids: CASSPDRWNQPQHF. The CDR3 DNA follows: TGTGCCAGCAGTCCTGACAGGTGGAATCAGCCCCAGCATTTT.